This entry describes one TCR beta chain. No antigen is known for it. V lost 5 bases to trimming and J lost 4 bases; unmatched junction nucleotides: 5. This CDR3 contains 13 residues. The V gene's germline CDR1 is GTSNPN and CDR2 SVGIG (reference sequence). Primers for the PCR totalled 60 Vbeta and 13 Jbeta. Profiling relied on immunoSEQ multiplex PCR, and the TCRdb table lists in-frame clones only, not all of them. The data contain 160,000 or so clones, around 80% of them singletons. The data stem from a study of cytomegalovirus exposure and HLA in healthy donors. Study-wide context: Drawn from HLA-typed donors, some 80 million unique TCRs were held in an early data release. General study findings and limits: Common viral pathogens were later found to be apparently linked to several of the most significant clusters. The authors later found HLA-associated TCR beta chains more clonally expanded than equally common others.

The sample was PBMCs. V gene TRBV30 combines with J gene TRBJ2-7; 10 bases fit TRBD1. This clonotype was sampled from a male donor in good health and CMV-seropositive. CDR3 loop: CAWEDRGVYEQYF. DNA of the CDR3: TGTGCCTGGGAGGACAGGGGGGTATACGAGCAGTACTTC.